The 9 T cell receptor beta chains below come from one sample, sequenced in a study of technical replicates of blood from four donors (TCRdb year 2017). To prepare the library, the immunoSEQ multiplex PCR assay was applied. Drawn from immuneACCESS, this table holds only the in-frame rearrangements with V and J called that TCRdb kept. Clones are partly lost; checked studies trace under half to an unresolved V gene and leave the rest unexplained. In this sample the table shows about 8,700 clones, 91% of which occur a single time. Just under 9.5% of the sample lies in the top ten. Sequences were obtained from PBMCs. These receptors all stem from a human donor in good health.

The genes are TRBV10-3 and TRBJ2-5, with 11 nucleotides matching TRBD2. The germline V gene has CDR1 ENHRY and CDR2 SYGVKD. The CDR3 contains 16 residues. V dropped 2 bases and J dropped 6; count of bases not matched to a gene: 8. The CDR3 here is CAISEPGASGRKTQYF. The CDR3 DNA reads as TGTGCCATCAGTGAGCCAGGAGCTAGCGGGAGGAAGACCCAGTACTTC.

CDR3 in DNA: TGTGCCAGCAGCCTTACCAACGGTGAAACCTACAATGAGCAGTTCTTC. It codes for CASSLTNGETYNEQFF. The genes are TRBV4-2 and TRBJ2-1; no definite D call. The V end lost 4 bases, the J end lost 2 bases, and 15 bases lay between the germline ends. CDR1 is LGHNA and CDR2 is YNFKEQ in the germline V gene. This CDR3 has 16 amino acids.

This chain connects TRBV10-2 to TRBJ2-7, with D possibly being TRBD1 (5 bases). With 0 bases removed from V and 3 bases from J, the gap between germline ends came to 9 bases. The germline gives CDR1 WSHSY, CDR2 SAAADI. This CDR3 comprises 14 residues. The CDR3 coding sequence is TGCGCCAGCAGTGAGTCATGGGGCAACTACGAGCAGTACTTC. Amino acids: CASSESWGNYEQYF.

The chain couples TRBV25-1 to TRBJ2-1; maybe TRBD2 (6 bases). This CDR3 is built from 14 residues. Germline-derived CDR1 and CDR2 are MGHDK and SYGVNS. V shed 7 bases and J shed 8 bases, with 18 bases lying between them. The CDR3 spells CASTLKVGGHEQFF. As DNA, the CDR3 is TGTGCCAGCACCCTCAAGGTGGGGGGACATGAGCAGTTCTTC.

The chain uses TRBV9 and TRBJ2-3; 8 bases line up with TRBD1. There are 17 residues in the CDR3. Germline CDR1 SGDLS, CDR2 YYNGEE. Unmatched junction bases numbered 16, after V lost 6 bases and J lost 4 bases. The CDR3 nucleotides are TGTGCCAGCACCCCAAAACCGAGACAGGGGATCCCAGATACGCAGTATTTT. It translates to CASTPKPRQGIPDTQYF.

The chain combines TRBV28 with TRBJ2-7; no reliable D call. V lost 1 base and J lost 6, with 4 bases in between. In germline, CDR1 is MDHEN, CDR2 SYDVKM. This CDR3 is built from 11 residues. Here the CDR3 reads CASSLSREQYF. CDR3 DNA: TGTGCCAGCAGTTTATCCCGCGAGCAGTACTTC.

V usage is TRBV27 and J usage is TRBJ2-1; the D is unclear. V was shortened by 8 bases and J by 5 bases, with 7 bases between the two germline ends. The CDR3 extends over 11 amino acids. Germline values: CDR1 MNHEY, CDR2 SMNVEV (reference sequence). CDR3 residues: CASVTHNEQFF. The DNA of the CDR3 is TGTGCCAGCGTGACACACAATGAGCAGTTCTTC.

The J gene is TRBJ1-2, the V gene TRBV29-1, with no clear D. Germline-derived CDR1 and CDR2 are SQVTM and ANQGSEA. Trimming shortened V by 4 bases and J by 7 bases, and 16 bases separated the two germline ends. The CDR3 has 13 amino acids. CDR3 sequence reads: CSVVVSGRSGYTF. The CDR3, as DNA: TGCAGCGTTGTGGTGTCTGGTAGGAGTGGCTACACCTTC.

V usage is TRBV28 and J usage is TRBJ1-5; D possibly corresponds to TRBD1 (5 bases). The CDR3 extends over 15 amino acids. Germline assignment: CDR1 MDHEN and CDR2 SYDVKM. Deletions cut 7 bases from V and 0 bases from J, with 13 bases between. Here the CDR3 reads CASTGRDVSNQPQHF. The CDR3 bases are TGTGCCAGCACCGGGAGGGACGTTAGCAATCAGCCCCAGCATTTT.